This is a list of T cell receptor beta chains from one sample in a study of blood T cell repertoires in COVID-19. The data were produced by immunoSEQ multiplex PCR, yet TCRdb's version contains in-frame clones alone and is incomplete. The sample includes around 160,000 clones, around 90% of them seen just once. The sample consisted of PBMCs or T cells enriched from blood (not recorded which). All receptors derive from a woman in her thirties or forties who had been exposed to COVID-19. Both conserved end residues are part of each CDR3. D genes are given only for firm matches. The size entry is marked missing in some rows and otherwise reads once, few, many or a size class.

v_call	clone_size	d_call	j_call	cdr3_nt	cdr3_aa
TRBV4-3	few	TRBD2	TRBJ2-3	TGCGCCAGCAGCCAAGAGCGGGAGGGCGGGCGAGATACGCAGTATTTT	CASSQEREGGRDTQYF
TRBV6-5	.	TRBD2	TRBJ2-1	TGTGCCACCGGACTAGCGGGGGGGTACAATGAGCAGTTCTTC	CATGLAGGYNEQFF
TRBV28	.	.	TRBJ1-1	TGTGCCAGCAGTTTGAAGCTCATGAACACTGAAGCTTTCTTT	CASSLKLMNTEAFF
TRBV6-5	.	TRBD1	TRBJ1-1	TGTGCCAGCAGTTTACAGGGGGTTAGCACTGAAGCTTTCTTT	CASSLQGVSTEAFF
TRBV2	few	TRBD1	TRBJ2-7	TGTGCCAGCAGTCGCAGACAGGGCGGAGCGGTCTACGAGCAGTACTTC	CASSRRQGGAVYEQYF
TRBV7-3	.	.	TRBJ1-1	TGTGCCAGCAGCCTTAGTGTGAGCACTGAAGCTTTCTTT	CASSLSVSTEAFF
TRBV5-1	.	TRBD1	TRBJ2-2	TGCGCCAGCAGCTCTTTACAGGGGACCGGGGAGCTGTTTTTT	CASSSLQGTGELFF
TRBV11-2	.	TRBD2	TRBJ2-3	TGTGCCAGCAGCGGCGGGAGAGGCACAGATACGCAGTATTTT	CASSGGRGTDTQYF
TRBV5-1	.	TRBD1	TRBJ1-4	TGCGCCAGCAGCTTCGGGACAGGGATGGGAAAACTGTTTTTT	CASSFGTGMGKLFF
TRBV27	once	TRBD1	TRBJ1-1	TGTGCCAGCAGCACAGGGGGACCTTTAATGAACACTGAAGCTTTCTTT	CASSTGGPLMNTEAFF
TRBV5-1	.	TRBD1	TRBJ2-5	TGCGCCAGCAGCTTGGGGTTATCTGTGGGACAGCAAGAGACCCAGTACTTC	CASSLGLSVGQQETQYF
TRBV9	.	.	TRBJ2-3	TGTGCCAGCAGCGTAATTCCAGGGTACAGCACAGATACGCAGTATTTT	CASSVIPGYSTDTQYF
TRBV4-2	many	.	TRBJ2-2	TGTGCCAGCAGCCAAGATCGTGAGCGTCACACCGGGGAGCTGTTTTTT	CASSQDRERHTGELFF
TRBV21-1	.	.	TRBJ2-7	TGTGCCAGCAGCAATGGTCCGGTCATGATCTCCTACGAGCAGTACTTC	CASSNGPVMISYEQYF
TRBV2	.	TRBD2	TRBJ2-1	TGTGCCAGCAGGGCTAGCGGGGGCTCCTACAATGAGCAGTTCTTC	CASRASGGSYNEQFF
TRBV28	once	.	TRBJ2-1	TGTGCCAGCAGTTTAACAACCAATTCCTACAATGAGCAGTTCTTC	CASSLTTNSYNEQFF
TRBV28	.	TRBD2	TRBJ2-1	TGTGCCAGCAGCCGACCGGGACTAGCGGGAGAGGGTGAGCAGTTCTTC	CASSRPGLAGEGEQFF
TRBV20-1	.	.	TRBJ2-2	TGCAGGCGCACCGGGGAGCTGTTTTTT	CRRTGELFF
TRBV9	.	.	TRBJ2-3	TGTGCCAGCAGCGTAGGAAGTGGGCTAGCGACGGATACGCAGTATTTT	CASSVGSGLATDTQYF
TRBV27	.	.	TRBJ1-3	TGTGCCAGCAGTTTGTCCACTCGCTCTGGAAACACCATATATTTT	CASSLSTRSGNTIYF
TRBV19	.	.	TRBJ2-1	TGTGCCAGTAGCCTACAGGGAAATGTTGGTGAGCAGTTCTTC	CASSLQGNVGEQFF
TRBV18	few	.	TRBJ1-3	TGTGCCAGCTCACCGGGGCAGGGTCTAAACACCATATATTTT	CASSPGQGLNTIYF
TRBV9	.	TRBD1	TRBJ1-6	TGTGCCAGCAGCGTAGAGGGACAGGGGAAATCACCCCTCCACTTT	CASSVEGQGKSPLHF
TRBV6-1	many	.	TRBJ1-5	TGTGCCAGCAGTGAAGGCTCAGTGATAAATCAGCCCCAGCATTTT	CASSEGSVINQPQHF
TRBV27	.	TRBD1	TRBJ1-1	TGTGCCAGCAGTCTAAGACAGGGGGCGCGAAAAATGAGAACTGAAGCTTTCTTT	CASSLRQGARKMRTEAFF
TRBV2	.	.	TRBJ2-7	TGTGCCAGCAGTGAACCGACAGCAACCTACGAGCAGTACTTC	CASSEPTATYEQYF
TRBV7-6	.	.	TRBJ1-3	TGTGCCAGCAGCACCTCCCCCCCAGGGGTTGTCGGCACCATATATTTT	CASSTSPPGVVGTIYF
TRBV5-1	.	.	TRBJ2-2	TGCGCCAGCAGCCCCAGGGTCCCAGCGGGCGTCCTCACCGGGGAGCTGTTTTTT	CASSPRVPAGVLTGELFF
TRBV28	.	TRBD2	TRBJ2-3	TGTGCCAGCAGCCCGGGACTAGCGGGCACAGATACGCAGTATTTT	CASSPGLAGTDTQYF
TRBV5-1	.	.	TRBJ2-3	TGCGCCAGCAGCCCGAAAACTTCTCTAGGGACTAGCACAGATACGCAGTATTTT	CASSPKTSLGTSTDTQYF
TRBV2	.	TRBD1	TRBJ1-3	TGTGCCAGCAGCGGACAGGGGTTCGCTGGAAACACCATATATTTT	CASSGQGFAGNTIYF
TRBV27	.	TRBD2	TRBJ2-1	TGTGCCAGCAGTTGGTCTAGCGGGAGTGTTAGCTATGAGCAGTTCTTC	CASSWSSGSVSYEQFF
TRBV6-1	once	TRBD1	TRBJ1-1	TGTGCCAGCAGTGAAAAGGGGGCCGCGAACACTGAAGCTTTCTTT	CASSEKGAANTEAFF
TRBV6-4	.	TRBD2	TRBJ2-3	TGTGCCAGCAGTGCTGGAGCGGGGGGGATAGATACGCAGTATTTT	CASSAGAGGIDTQYF
TRBV24-1	medium-sized	TRBD1	TRBJ2-2	TGTGCCACCAGTGACCCCGGGACAGGGACCACCGGGGAGCTGTTTTTT	CATSDPGTGTTGELFF
TRBV5-8	.	.	TRBJ2-7	TGTGCCAGCAGCTTGGCGGATTGGAGGGTGGGCGCCTACGAGCAGTACTTC	CASSLADWRVGAYEQYF
TRBV29-1	once	.	TRBJ1-2	TGCAGCGTTGAAACAGGAGCCTTGGGCTATGGCTACACCTTC	CSVETGALGYGYTF
TRBV3-1/TRBV3-2	.	TRBD1	TRBJ2-7	TGTGCCAGCAGCCAAGAAGGGACAGGCTTCTACGAGCAGTACTTC	CASSQEGTGFYEQYF
TRBV5-6	once	TRBD1	TRBJ2-7	TGTGCCAGCAGCTTACCGGGACAGGATTACGAGCAGTACTTC	CASSLPGQDYEQYF
TRBV14	.	TRBD1	TRBJ1-1	TGTGCCAGCAGCCGAACAGGGGTCACTGAAGCTTTCTTT	CASSRTGVTEAFF
TRBV27	.	.	TRBJ2-5	TGTGCCAGCAGTTTCCGCGGTGAGACCCAGTACTTC	CASSFRGETQYF
TRBV5-4	.	.	TRBJ1-6	TGTGCCAGCAGCCAGGGGTGGGGTTCACCCCTCCACTTT	CASSQGWGSPLHF
TRBV29-1	.	TRBD1	TRBJ2-5	TGCAGCGTTGTTGGACAGGCAGCTGCCCAGTACTTC	CSVVGQAAAQYF
TRBV5-6	.	.	TRBJ1-2	TGTGCCAGCAGCTTATTCTCGGCTAACTATGGCTACACCTTC	CASSLFSANYGYTF
TRBV28	.	.	TRBJ1-1	TGTGCCAGCAGTCGAGTCCAGGGTATGAACACTGAAGCTTTCTTT	CASSRVQGMNTEAFF
TRBV7-2	.	.	TRBJ2-1	TGTGCCAGCAGCTTATCCCCCTCCGACAATGAGCAGTTCTTC	CASSLSPSDNEQFF
TRBV27	.	TRBD2	TRBJ2-1	TGTGCCAGCAGTTGGGCGGGAGGGCCTCGCAATGAGCAGTTCTTC	CASSWAGGPRNEQFF
TRBV5-1	.	.	TRBJ1-3	TGCGCCAGCAGCTTGTATGGCATTTTTGATGGAAACACCATATATTTT	CASSLYGIFDGNTIYF
TRBV2	.	TRBD1	TRBJ1-2	TGTGCCACAGGGGGCGATTATGGCTACACCTTC	CATGGDYGYTF
TRBV6-2/TRBV6-3	few	TRBD1	TRBJ2-2	TGTGCCAGCAGCCGAACGACAGGGGAAGGAACCGGGGAGCTGTTTTTT	CASSRTTGEGTGELFF
TRBV7-2	once	TRBD2	TRBJ2-7	TGTGCCAGCAGCCCAAACGGTAGCGGGGCCTACGAGCAGTACTTC	CASSPNGSGAYEQYF
TRBV9	.	.	TRBJ2-2	TGTGCCAGCAGCCAGGGGCTAGGGGCTACCGGGGAGCTGTTTTTT	CASSQGLGATGELFF
TRBV18	few	TRBD1	TRBJ1-5	TGTGCCAGCTCACCCGACAGGGTGGGGCAGCCCCAGCATTTT	CASSPDRVGQPQHF
TRBV6-5	.	TRBD1	TRBJ2-3	TGTGCCAGCAGTTGGGACAGAAGGGAGCAGTATTTT	CASSWDRREQYF
TRBV2	.	TRBD2	TRBJ2-2	TGTGCCAGCATGGGGCTAGCGGGGACCGGGGAGCTGTTTTTT	CASMGLAGTGELFF
TRBV5-1	.	TRBD2	TRBJ2-1	TGCGCCAGCAGCTTGGTCGCGCAGCGGGGGGGCCGGGACAATGAGCAGTTCTTC	CASSLVAQRGGRDNEQFF